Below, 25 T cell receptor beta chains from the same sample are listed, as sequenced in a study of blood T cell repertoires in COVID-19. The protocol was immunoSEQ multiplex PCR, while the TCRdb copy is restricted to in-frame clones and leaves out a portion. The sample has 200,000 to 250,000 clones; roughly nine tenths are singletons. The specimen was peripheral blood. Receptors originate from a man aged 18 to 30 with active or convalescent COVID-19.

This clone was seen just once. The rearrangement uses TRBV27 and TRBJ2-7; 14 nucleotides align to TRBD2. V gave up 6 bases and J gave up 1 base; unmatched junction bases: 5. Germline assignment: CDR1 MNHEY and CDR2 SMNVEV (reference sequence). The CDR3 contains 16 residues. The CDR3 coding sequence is TGTGCCAGCAGCCGGGGACTAGCGGGAGTTTCCTACGAGCAGTACTTC. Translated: CASSRGLAGVSYEQYF.

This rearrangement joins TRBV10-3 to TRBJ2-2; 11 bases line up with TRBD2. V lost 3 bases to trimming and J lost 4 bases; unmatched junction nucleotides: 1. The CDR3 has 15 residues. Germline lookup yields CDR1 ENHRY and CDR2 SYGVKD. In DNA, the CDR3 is TGTGCCATCAGTGATAGCGGGGGGGCCACCGGGGAGCTGTTTTTT. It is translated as CAISDSGGATGELFF.

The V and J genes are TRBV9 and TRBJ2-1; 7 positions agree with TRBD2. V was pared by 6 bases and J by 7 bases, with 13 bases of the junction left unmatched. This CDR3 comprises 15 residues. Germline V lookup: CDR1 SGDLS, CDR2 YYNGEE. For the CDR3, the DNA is TGTGCCAGCACCCCAATGGACGGGAGGTTTAATGAGCAGTTCTTC. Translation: CASTPMDGRFNEQFF.

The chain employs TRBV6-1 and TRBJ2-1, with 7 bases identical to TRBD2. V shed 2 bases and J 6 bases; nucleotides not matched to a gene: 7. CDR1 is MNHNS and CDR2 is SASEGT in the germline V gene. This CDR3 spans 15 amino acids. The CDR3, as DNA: TGTGCCAGCAGTGAACGGTCTAGCGGACTCAATGAGCAGTTCTTC. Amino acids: CASSERSSGLNEQFF.

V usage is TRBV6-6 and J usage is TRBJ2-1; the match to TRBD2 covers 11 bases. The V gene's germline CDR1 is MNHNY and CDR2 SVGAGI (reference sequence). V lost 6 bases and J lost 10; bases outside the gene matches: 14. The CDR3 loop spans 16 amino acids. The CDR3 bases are TGTGCCAGCAGCCGACCTAGCGGGAGGTTTTCGGGCGAGCAGTTCTTC. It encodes CASSRPSGRFSGEQFF.

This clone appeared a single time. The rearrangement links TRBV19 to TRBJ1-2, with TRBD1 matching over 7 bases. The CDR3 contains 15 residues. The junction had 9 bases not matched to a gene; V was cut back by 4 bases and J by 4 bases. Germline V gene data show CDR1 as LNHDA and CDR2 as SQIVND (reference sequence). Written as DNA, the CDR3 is TGTGCCAGTAGTACTCAATCCGGGACAGTCTATGGCTACACCTTC. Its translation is CASSTQSGTVYGYTF. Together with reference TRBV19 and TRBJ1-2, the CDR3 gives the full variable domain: DGGITQSPKYLFRKEGQNVTLSCEQNLNHDAMYWYRQDPGQGLRLIYYSQIVNDFQKGDIAEGYSVSREKKESFPLTVTSAQKNPTAFYLCASSTQSGTVYGYTFGSGTRLTVV.

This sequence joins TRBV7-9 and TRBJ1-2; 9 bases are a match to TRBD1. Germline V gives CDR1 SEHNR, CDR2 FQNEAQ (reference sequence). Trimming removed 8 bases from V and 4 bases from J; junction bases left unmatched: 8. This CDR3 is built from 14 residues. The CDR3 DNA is TGTGCCAGCGGAAACAGGGGGCATACCTATGGCTACACCTTC. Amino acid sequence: CASGNRGHTYGYTF. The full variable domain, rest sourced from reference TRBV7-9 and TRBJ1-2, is DTGVSQNPRHKITKRGQNVTFRCDPISEHNRLYWYRQTLGQGPEFLTYFQNEAQLEKSRLLSDRFSAERPKGSFSTLEIQRTEQGDSAMYLCASGNRGHTYGYTFGSGTRLTVV.

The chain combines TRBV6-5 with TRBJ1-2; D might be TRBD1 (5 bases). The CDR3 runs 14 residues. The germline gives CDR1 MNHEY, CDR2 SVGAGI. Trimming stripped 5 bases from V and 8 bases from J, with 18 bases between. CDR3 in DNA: TGTGCCAGCAGTCGGCAAAAATCAGGGTCCGGCTACACCTTC. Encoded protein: CASSRQKSGSGYTF.

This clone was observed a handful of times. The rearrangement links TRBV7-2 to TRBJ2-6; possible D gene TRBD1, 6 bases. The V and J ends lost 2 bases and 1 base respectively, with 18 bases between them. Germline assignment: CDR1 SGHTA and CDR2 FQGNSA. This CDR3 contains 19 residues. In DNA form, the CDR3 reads TGTGCCAGCAGCTTAAGCTTTCGGGCAGGGGCGTCTGGGGCCAACGTCCTGACTTTC. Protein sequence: CASSLSFRAGASGANVLTF.

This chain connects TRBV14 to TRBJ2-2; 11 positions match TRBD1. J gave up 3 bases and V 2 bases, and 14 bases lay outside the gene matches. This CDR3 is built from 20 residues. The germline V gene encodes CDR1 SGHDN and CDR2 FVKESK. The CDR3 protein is CASSQHDPGTGGRYTGELFF. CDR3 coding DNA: TGTGCCAGCAGCCAACATGACCCCGGGACAGGGGGGCGGTACACCGGGGAGCTGTTTTTT.

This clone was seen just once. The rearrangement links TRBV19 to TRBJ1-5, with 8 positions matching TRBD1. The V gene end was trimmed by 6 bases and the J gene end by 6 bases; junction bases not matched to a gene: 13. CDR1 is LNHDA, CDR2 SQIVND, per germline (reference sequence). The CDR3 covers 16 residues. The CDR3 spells CASSTSGQGYIQPQHF. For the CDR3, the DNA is TGTGCCAGTAGCACTTCAGGACAGGGATATATTCAGCCCCAGCATTTT.

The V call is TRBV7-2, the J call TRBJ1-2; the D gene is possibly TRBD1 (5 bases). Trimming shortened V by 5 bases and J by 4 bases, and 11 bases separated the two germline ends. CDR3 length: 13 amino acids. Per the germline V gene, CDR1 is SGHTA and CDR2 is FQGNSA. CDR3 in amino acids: CASSKTAPYGYTF. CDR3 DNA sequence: TGTGCCAGCAGCAAGACAGCGCCCTATGGCTACACCTTC. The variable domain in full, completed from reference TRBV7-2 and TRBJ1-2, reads GAGVSQSPSNKVTEKGKDVELRCDPISGHTALYWYRQSLGQGLEFLIYFQGNSAPDKSGLPSDRFSAERTGGSVSTLTIQRTQQEDSAVYLCASSKTAPYGYTFGSGTRLTVV.

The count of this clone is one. CDR3 DNA sequence: TGTGCCAGCAACAGGGGTGTAGTCGGTAATTCACCCCTCCACTTT. Translated: CASNRGVVGNSPLHF. This chain links TRBV2 with TRBJ1-6, with TRBD1 identical over 7 bases. The germline V gene encodes CDR1 SNHLY and CDR2 FYNNEI. J was trimmed by 6 bases and V by 7 bases; bases with no gene match: 9. The CDR3 extends over 15 amino acids.

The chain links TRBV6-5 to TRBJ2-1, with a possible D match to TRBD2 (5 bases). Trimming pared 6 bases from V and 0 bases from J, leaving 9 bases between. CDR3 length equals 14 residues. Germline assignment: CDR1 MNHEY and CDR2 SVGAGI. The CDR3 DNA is TGTGCCAGCAGAGACTACCACTCCTACAATGAGCAGTTCTTC. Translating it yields CASRDYHSYNEQFF.

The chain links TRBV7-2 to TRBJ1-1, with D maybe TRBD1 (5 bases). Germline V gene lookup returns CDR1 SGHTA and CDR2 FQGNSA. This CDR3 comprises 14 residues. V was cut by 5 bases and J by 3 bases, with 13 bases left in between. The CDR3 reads CASSGGTRDTEAFF. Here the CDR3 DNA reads TGTGCCAGCAGCGGAGGGACGAGGGACACTGAAGCTTTCTTT.

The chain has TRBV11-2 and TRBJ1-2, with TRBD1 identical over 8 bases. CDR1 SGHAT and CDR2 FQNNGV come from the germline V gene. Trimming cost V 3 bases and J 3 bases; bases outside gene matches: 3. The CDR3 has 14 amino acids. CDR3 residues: CASSFRGLDYGYTF. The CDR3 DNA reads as TGTGCCAGCAGCTTCAGGGGGCTCGACTATGGCTACACCTTC. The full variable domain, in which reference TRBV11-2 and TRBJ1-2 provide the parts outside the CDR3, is EAGVAQSPRYKIIEKRQSVAFWCNPISGHATLYWYQQILGQGPKLLIQFQNNGVVDDSQLPKDRFSAERLKGVDSTLKIQPAKLEDSAVYLCASSFRGLDYGYTFGSGTRLTVV.

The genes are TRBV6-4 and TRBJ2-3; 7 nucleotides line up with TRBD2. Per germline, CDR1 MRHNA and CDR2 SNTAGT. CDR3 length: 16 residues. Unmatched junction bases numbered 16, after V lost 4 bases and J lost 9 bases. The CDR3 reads CASSVGSGSPQKTQYF. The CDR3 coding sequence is TGTGCCAGCAGTGTGGGTAGCGGGTCGCCCCAAAAGACGCAGTATTTT.

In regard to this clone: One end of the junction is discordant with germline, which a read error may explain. The CDR3 spells CASSAGTGGYYEQFF. CDR3 nucleotide sequence: TGTGCCAGTAGCGCCGGGACAGGGGGCTACTATGAGCAGTTCTTC. The gene calls are TRBV19 and TRBJ2-1; 12 bases line up with TRBD1. The CDR3 covers 15 residues. Germline loops: CDR1 LNHDA, CDR2 SQIVND (reference sequence).

The DNA of the CDR3 is TGTGCCAGCAGCAGACAGGGGGCATTCCATACGCAGTATTTT. Its protein is CASSRQGAFHTQYF. The gene calls are TRBV28 and TRBJ2-3, with 10 bases lining up with TRBD1. V lost 6 bases to trimming and J lost 7 bases; unmatched junction nucleotides: 7. Germline V gene sequence: CDR1 MDHEN, CDR2 SYDVKM. The CDR3 length is 14 residues. Complete variable domain (other parts from reference TRBV28 and TRBJ2-3): DVKVTQSSRYLVKRTGEKVFLECVQDMDHENMFWYRQDPGLGLRLIYFSYDVKMKEKGDIPEGYSVSREKKERFSLILESASTNQTSMYLCASSRQGAFHTQYFGPGTRLTVL.

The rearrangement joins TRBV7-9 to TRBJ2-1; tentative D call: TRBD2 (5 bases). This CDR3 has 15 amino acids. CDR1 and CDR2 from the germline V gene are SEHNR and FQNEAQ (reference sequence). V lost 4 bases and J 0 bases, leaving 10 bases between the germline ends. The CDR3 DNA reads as TGTGCCAGCAGCTCCCCTAGCAGCTCCTACAATGAGCAGTTCTTC. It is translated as CASSSPSSSYNEQFF.

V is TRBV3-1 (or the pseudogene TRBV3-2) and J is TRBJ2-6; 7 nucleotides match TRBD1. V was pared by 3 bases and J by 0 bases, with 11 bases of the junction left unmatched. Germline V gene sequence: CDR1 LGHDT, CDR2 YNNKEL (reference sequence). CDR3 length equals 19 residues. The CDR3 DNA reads TGTGCCAGCAGCCAGGAAGGGGGCGCCCGATCCTCTGGGGCCAACGTCCTGACTTTC. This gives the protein CASSQEGGARSSGANVLTF.

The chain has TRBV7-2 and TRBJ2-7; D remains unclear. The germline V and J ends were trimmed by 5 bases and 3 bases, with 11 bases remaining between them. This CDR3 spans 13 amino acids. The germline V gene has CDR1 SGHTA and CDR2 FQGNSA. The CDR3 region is CASSHDTYYEQYF. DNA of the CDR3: TGTGCCAGCAGCCATGACACATACTACGAGCAGTACTTC.

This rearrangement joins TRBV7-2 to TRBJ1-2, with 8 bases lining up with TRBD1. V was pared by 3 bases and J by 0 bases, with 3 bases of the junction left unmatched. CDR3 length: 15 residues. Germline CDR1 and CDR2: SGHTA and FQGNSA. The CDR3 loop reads CASSFGTGANYGYTF. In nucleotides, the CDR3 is TGTGCCAGCAGCTTCGGGACAGGCGCTAACTATGGCTACACCTTC.

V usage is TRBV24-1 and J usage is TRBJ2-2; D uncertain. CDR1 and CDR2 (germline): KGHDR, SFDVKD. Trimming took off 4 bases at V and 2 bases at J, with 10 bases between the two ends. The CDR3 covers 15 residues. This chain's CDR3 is CATSEGLINTGELFF. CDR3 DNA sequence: TGTGCCACCAGTGAGGGCCTTATAAACACCGGGGAGCTGTTTTTT.

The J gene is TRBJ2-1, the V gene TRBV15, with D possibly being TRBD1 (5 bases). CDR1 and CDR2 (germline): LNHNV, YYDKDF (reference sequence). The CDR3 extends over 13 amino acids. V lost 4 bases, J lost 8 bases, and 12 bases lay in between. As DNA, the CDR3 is TGTGCCACCAGCACCAGGGTTTTCTATGAGCAGTTCTTC. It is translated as CATSTRVFYEQFF.